This TCR beta chain is drawn from a study of neurological immune-mediated disorders. Study-level points and caveats: HTLV-1-associated myelopathy had the most TCR clonal expansion, while multiple sclerosis had the least, a level that fell below healthy controls.

Time point noted: longitudinal time-point 2. Individuals who volunteered at a blood bank located in Maryland, USA, made up the group of healthy controls. Remarks on this clonotype: The antigen is not known.

The authors made cDNA by 5'RACE with 10-nucleotide random UMIs. Every sequencing run generated over 170 million TCR-beta sequences from 15-18 subjects. TCRdb independently ran MiXCR on the 5' RACE reads; one entry per CDR3 protein. Of 57,000 or so distinct CDR3 sequences listed, around 10% are singletons. The CDR3 is 16 amino acids. V was pared by 4 bases and J by 1 base, with 16 bases between. Germline V CDR1 and CDR2: MNHEY, SMNVEV (reference sequence). The sample was PBMCs. This sequence joins TRBV27 and TRBJ1-1; D unclear. The receptor was derived from a young man in good health. DNA for the CDR3: TGTGCCAGCAGTTCGGGTATCGGTGTCCCGAACACTGAAGCTTTCTTT. This encodes CASSSGIGVPNTEAFF.